These 7 T cell receptor beta chains share one sample of origin, sequenced in a study of blood T cell repertoires in COVID-19. TCRdb's table, derived via immunoSEQ multiplex PCR, lists solely in-frame clones and lacks some. The sample has about 81,000 clones, about 96% seen once; the top ten hold approximately 4.2%. Material: peripheral blood. The source is a human donor with active COVID-19. The donor label of this sample is uncertain.

The rearrangement joins TRBV5-1 to TRBJ2-1, with 10 bases that match TRBD2. Germline trimming cut 0 bases from V and 8 bases from J; bases unmatched to any gene: 8. The CDR3 covers 16 residues. Germline CDR1 SGHRS, CDR2 YFSETQ. In DNA form, the CDR3 reads TGCGCCAGCAGCTTGGAATCCCTAGCGGGAGTGGATGAGCAGTTCTTC. This translates into CASSLESLAGVDEQFF.

J is TRBJ2-7 and V is TRBV11-2, with D perhaps matching TRBD1 (5 bases). The V and J ends lost 5 bases and 0 bases respectively, with 11 bases between them. The germline V gene encodes CDR1 SGHAT and CDR2 FQNNGV. CDR3 size: 14 residues. Here the CDR3 DNA reads TGTGCCAGCAGCGACATTAGGGGCTCCTACGAGCAGTACTTC. It is translated as CASSDIRGSYEQYF. The whole variable domain, remainder taken from reference TRBV11-2 and TRBJ2-7, is EAGVAQSPRYKIIEKRQSVAFWCNPISGHATLYWYQQILGQGPKLLIQFQNNGVVDDSQLPKDRFSAERLKGVDSTLKIQPAKLEDSAVYLCASSDIRGSYEQYFGPGTRLTVT.

This clone appeared a single time. J is TRBJ2-2 and V is TRBV7-6; a weak D match, TRBD2 (7 bases). The CDR3 covers 18 residues. The V end was cut by 5 bases, the J end by 7 bases, with 26 bases between. Germline CDR1 and CDR2: SGHVS and FNYEAQ. The CDR3 DNA sequence: TGTGCCAGCAGCCCTCAGTGGGGGGCTAGCGGACTTGGCGGGGAGCTGTTTTTT. It codes for CASSPQWGASGLGGELFF. Supplemented by reference TRBV7-6 and TRBJ2-2, the full variable domain reads GAGVSQSPRYKVTKRGQDVALRCDPISGHVSLYWYRQALGQGPEFLTYFNYEAQQDKSGLPNDRFSAERPEGSISTLTIQRTEQRDSAMYRCASSPQWGASGLGGELFFGEGSRLTVL.

The chain recombines TRBV7-9 with TRBJ1-4; tentatively, D is TRBD1 (5 bases). Trimming took off 3 bases at V and 8 bases at J, with 13 bases between the two ends. CDR3 size: 14 residues. Looked up from germline, CDR1 is SEHNR and CDR2 is FQNEAQ (reference sequence). The CDR3 loop reads CASSFAGTVEKLFF. CDR3 in DNA: TGTGCCAGCAGCTTCGCTGGGACTGTAGAAAAACTGTTTTTT.

The chain couples TRBV6-6 to TRBJ1-5; perhaps TRBD1 as D (6 bases). Per the germline V gene, CDR1 is MNHNY and CDR2 is SVGAGI (reference sequence). The CDR3 sequence is 13 residues long. The V end lost 4 bases, the J end lost 4 bases, and 8 bases lay between the germline ends. The DNA for the CDR3 is TGTGCCAGCAGTTCAGGGGTTAATCAGCCCCAGCATTTT. It codes for CASSSGVNQPQHF.

The chain recombines TRBV6-5 with TRBJ1-5, with D possibly TRBD1 on 6 matching bases. This CDR3 has 14 amino acids. Germline V CDR1 and CDR2: MNHEY, SVGAGI. Deletions cut 6 bases from V and 0 bases from J, with 9 bases between. DNA of the CDR3: TGTGCCAGCAGAACCAGGGGTAGCAATCAGCCCCAGCATTTT. Its translation is CASRTRGSNQPQHF.

This rearrangement joins TRBV6-5 to TRBJ2-3, with 10 bases lining up with TRBD1. The CDR3 consists of 15 residues. V lost 6 bases and J lost 5; bases outside the gene matches: 8. Germline V CDR1 and CDR2: MNHEY, SVGAGI. CDR3: CASSETGGLGDTQYF. CDR3 nucleotides: TGTGCCAGCAGCGAGACAGGGGGCCTTGGAGATACGCAGTATTTT.